This T cell receptor beta chain was profiled in a study of response to subunit inactivated influenza vaccine. TCRdb used MiXCR to reprocess the RT-PCR reads, holding one entry per CDR3 protein. Of 710,000 or so distinct CDR3 sequences listed, around 16% were seen once; the top ten hold 11%. This clonotype has only a few counts. Its antigen is unidentified. Study-wide findings and caveats: Authors proposed each seasonal influenza vaccination draws in few new T cells.

The sequence came from a man aged 50-60 years who received an inactivated influenza vaccine. The sequencing here drew on PBMCs from blood, taken 11 to 12 days after vaccination.

The CDR3 DNA reads as TGCAGCGCACAGGGACAGAGACAAGAGACCCAGTACTTC. It codes for CSAQGQRQETQYF. This chain uses TRBV29-1 with TRBJ2-5; TRBD1 matches at 7 bases. The V and J ends lost 7 bases and 2 bases, in that order; junction bases with no gene match: 7. The CDR3 totals 13 residues. CDR1 SQVTM and CDR2 ANQGSEA come from the germline V gene.